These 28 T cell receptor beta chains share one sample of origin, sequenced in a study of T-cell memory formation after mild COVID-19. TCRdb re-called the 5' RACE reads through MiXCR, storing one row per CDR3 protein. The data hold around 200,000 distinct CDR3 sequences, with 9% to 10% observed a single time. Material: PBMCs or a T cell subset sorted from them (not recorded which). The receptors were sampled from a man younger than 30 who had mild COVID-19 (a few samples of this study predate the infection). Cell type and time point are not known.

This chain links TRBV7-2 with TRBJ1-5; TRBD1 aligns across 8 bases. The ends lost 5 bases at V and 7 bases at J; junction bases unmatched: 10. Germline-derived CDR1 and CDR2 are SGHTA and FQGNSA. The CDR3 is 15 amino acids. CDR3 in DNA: TGTGCCAGCAGCCTCGGCAGGGGGCGATACCAGCCCCAGCATTTT. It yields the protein CASSLGRGRYQPQHF.

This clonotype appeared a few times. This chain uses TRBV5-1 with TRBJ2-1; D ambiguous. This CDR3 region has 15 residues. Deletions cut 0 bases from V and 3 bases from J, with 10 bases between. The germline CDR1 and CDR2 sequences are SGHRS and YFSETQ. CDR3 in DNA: TGCGCCAGCAGCTTGGTCCGCAACGACTACAATGAGCAGTTCTTC. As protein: CASSLVRNDYNEQFF.

CDR3 loop: CASRATMGNSPLHF. The CDR3 DNA is TGCGCCAGCAGGGCCACCATGGGTAATTCACCCCTCCACTTT. J is TRBJ1-6 and V is TRBV10-2, with D uncertain. The CDR3 spans 14 residues. Germline V gene sequence: CDR1 WSHSY, CDR2 SAAADI. V dropped 6 bases and J dropped 6 bases, with 12 bases sitting between them.

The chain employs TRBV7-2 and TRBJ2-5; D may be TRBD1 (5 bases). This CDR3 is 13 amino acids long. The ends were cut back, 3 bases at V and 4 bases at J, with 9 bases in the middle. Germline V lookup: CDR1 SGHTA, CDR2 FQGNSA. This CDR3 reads CASSFRAGETQYF. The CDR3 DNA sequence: TGTGCCAGCAGCTTCAGGGCTGGAGAGACCCAGTACTTC.

The CDR3 sequence is CASSDTRTGKDGYTF. CDR3 DNA: TGTGCCAGCAGTGACACCCGGACAGGGAAGGACGGCTACACCTTC. The rearrangement links TRBV25-1 to TRBJ1-2; 8 nucleotides align to TRBD1. The V gene end was trimmed by 3 bases and the J gene end by 8 bases; junction bases not matched to a gene: 11. CDR3 length equals 15 residues. Germline V gene data show CDR1 as MGHDK and CDR2 as SYGVNS.

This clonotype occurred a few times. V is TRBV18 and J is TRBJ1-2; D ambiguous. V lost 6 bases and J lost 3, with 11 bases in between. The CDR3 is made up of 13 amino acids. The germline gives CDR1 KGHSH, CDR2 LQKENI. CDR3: CASSVAFDYGYTF. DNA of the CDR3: TGTGCCAGCTCGGTGGCTTTTGACTATGGCTACACCTTC.

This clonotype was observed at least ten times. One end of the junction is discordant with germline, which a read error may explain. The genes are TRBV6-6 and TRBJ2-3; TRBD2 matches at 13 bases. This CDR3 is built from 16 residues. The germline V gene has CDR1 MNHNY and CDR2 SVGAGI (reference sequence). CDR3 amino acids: CASSDSTSGGADTQYF. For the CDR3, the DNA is TGTGCCAGCAGTGACTCAACTAGCGGGGGGGCTGATACGCAGTATTTT.

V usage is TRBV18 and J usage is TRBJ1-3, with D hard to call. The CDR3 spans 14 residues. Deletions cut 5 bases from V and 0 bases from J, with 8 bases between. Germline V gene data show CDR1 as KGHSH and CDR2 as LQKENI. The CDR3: CASSTGNSGNTIYF. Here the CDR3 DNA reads TGTGCCAGCTCAACGGGGAACTCTGGAAACACCATATATTTT.

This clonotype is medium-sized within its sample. The CDR3 sequence: CASSFSSVDGYTF. The CDR3 coding sequence is TGTGCCAGCAGCTTTTCTTCCGTGGATGGCTACACCTTC. This chain uses TRBV7-2 with TRBJ1-2; D uncertain. Trimming cost V 3 bases and J 6 bases, with 11 bases left between them. The CDR3 length is 13 residues. Germline V gives CDR1 SGHTA, CDR2 FQGNSA.

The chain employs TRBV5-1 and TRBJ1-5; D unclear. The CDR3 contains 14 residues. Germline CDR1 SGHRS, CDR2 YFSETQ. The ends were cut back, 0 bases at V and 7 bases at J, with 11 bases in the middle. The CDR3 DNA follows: TGCGCCAGCAGCTTGGCCCCCGGGAGGCAGCCCCAGCATTTT. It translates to CASSLAPGRQPQHF. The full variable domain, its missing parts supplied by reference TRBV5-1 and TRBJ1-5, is KAGVTQTPRYLIKTRGQQVTLSCSPISGHRSVSWYQQTPGQGLQFLFEYFSETQRNKGNFPGRFSGRQFSNSRSEMNVSTLELGDSALYLCASSLAPGRQPQHFGDGTRLSIL.

CDR3 sequence (DNA): TGCAGTGCTATGGCAGGGGCTGAGGATACGCAGTATTTT. The encoded protein is CSAMAGAEDTQYF. V gene TRBV20-1 combines with J gene TRBJ2-3; D may be TRBD1 (6 bases). Germline V gene lookup returns CDR1 DFQATT and CDR2 SNEGSKA (reference sequence). The CDR3 runs 13 residues. V was trimmed by 4 bases and J by 6 bases, leaving 14 bases between them.

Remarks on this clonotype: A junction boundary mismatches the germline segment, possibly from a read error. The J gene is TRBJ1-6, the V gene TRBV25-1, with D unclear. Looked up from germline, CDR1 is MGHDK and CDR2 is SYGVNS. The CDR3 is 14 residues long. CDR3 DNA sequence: TGTGCCAGCAGTGACTGGATTTCTAATTCACACCTCCACTTT. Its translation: CASSDWISNSHLHF. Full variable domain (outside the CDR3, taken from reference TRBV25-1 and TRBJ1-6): EADIYQTPRYLVIGTGKKITLECSQTMGHDKMYWYQQDPGMELHLIHYSYGVNSTEKGDLSSESTVSRIRTEHFPLTLESARPSHTSQYLCASSDWISNSHLHFGNGTRLTVT.

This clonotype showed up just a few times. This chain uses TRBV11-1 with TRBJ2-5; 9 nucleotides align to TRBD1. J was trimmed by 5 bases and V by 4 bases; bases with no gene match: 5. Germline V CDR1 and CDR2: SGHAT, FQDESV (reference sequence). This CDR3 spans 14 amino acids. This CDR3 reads CASSSNRGLETQYF. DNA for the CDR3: TGTGCCAGCAGCTCAAACAGGGGGCTGGAGACCCAGTACTTC.

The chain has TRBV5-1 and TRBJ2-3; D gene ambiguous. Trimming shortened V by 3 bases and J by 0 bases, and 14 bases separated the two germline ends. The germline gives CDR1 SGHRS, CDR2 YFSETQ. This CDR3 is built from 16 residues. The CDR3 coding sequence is TGCGCCAGCAGCTCCAGGACGTGCAGGAGCACAGATACGCAGTATTTT. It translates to CASSSRTCRSTDTQYF.

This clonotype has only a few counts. The CDR3 region has the DNA TGCGCCAGCAGTCAAACAGGGGTTTACGAGCAGTACGTC. Translation: CASSQTGVYEQYV. The J gene is TRBJ2-7, the V gene TRBV23-1, with 7 bases aligning to TRBD1. TRBV23-1 is marked as an open reading frame, function uncertain. CDR3 size: 13 residues. Trimming at V came to 2 bases and at J to 4 bases, leaving 2 bases not matched to a gene.

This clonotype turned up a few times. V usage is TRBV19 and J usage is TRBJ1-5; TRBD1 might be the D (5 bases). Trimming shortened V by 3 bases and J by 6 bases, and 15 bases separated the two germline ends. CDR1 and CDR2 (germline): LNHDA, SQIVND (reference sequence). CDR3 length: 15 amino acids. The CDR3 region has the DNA TGTGCCAGTAGTATTGACAGAGCAGGGCTTCAGCCCCAGCATTTT. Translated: CASSIDRAGLQPQHF.

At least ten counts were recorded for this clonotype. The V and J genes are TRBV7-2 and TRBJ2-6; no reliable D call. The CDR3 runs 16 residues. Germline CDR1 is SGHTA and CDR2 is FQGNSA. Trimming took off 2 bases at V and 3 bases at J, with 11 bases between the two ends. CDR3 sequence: CASSLLSWDGANVLTF. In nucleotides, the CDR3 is TGTGCCAGCAGCTTATTGAGTTGGGATGGGGCCAACGTCCTGACTTTC.

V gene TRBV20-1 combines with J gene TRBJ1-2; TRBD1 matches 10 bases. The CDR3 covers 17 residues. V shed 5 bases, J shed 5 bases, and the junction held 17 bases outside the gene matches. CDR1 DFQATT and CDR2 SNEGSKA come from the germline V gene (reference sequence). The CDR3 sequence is CSASRGQGEASYYGYTF. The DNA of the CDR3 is TGCAGTGCTTCCCGTGGACAGGGGGAAGCTTCCTATTATGGCTACACCTTC.

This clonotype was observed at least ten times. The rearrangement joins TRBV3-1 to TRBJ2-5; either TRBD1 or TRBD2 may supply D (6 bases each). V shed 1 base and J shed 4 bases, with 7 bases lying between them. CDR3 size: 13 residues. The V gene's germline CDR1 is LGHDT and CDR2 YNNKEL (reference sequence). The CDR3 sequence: CASSQAGAETQYF. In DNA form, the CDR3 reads TGTGCCAGCAGCCAAGCGGGGGCAGAGACCCAGTACTTC.

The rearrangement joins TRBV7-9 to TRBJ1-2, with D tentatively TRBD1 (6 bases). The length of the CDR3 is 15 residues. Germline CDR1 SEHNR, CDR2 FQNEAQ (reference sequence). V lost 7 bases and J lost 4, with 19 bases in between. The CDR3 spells CASNPGSAGAYGYTF. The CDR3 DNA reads TGTGCCAGCAACCCAGGCTCGGCAGGGGCCTATGGCTACACCTTC.

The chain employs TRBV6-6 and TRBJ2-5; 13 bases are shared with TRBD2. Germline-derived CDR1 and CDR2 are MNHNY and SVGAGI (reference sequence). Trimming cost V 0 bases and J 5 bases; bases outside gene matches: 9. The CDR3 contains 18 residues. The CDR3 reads CASSYSSGLAGLRETQYF. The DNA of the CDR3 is TGTGCCAGCAGTTACTCCTCGGGACTAGCGGGGTTGCGCGAGACCCAGTACTTC.

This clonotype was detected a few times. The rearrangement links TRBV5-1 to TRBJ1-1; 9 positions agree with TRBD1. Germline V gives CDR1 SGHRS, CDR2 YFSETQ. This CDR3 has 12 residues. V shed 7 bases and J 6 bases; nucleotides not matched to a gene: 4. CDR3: CASPRTGAEAFF. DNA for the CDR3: TGCGCCAGCCCCAGGACAGGGGCTGAAGCTTTCTTT.

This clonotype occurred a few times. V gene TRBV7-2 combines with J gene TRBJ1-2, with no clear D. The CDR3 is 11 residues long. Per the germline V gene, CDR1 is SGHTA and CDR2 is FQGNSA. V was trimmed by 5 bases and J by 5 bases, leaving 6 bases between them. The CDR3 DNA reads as TGTGCCAGCAGCGTACGATATGGCTACACCTTC. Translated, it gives CASSVRYGYTF.

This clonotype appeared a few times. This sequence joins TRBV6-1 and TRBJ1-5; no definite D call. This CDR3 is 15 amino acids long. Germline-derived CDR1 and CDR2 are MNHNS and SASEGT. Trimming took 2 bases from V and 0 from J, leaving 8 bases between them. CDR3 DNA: TGTGCCAGCAGTGAAAGGTTTTATAGCAATCAGCCCCAGCATTTT. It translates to CASSERFYSNQPQHF.

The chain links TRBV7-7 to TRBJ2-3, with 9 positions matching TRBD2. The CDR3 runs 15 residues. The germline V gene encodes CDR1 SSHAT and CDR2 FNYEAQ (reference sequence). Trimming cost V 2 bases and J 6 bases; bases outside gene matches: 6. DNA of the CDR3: TGTGCCAGCAGCTTAAATAGCGGGGGCTGGGATACGCAGTATTTT. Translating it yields CASSLNSGGWDTQYF.

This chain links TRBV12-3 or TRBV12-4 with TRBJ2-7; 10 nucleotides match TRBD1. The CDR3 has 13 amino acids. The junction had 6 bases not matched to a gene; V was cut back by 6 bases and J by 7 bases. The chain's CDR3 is CASSIRDRGEQYF. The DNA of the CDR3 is TGTGCCAGCAGCATCCGGGACAGGGGAGAGCAGTACTTC.

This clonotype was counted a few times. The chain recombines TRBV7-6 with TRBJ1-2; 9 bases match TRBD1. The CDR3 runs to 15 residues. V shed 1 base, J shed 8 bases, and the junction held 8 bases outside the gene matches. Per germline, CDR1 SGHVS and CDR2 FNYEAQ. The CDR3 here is CASSLGPGTGMGYTF. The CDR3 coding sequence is TGTGCCAGCAGCTTAGGACCGGGGACAGGGATGGGCTACACCTTC.

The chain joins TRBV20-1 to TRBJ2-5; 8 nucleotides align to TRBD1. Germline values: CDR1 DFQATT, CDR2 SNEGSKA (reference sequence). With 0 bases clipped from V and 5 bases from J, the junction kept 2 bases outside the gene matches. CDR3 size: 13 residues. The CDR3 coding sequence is TGCAGTGCTAGAGACGACAGGGGCGAGACCCAGTACTTC. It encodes CSARDDRGETQYF.